Below, one TCR beta chain is given with its context. This CDR3 is built from 15 residues. Trimming took 3 bases from V and 0 from J, leaving 9 bases between them. Germline lookup yields CDR1 KGHSH and CDR2 LQKENI. The assay was immunoSEQ multiplex PCR, and TCRdb's table has in-frame clones only and misses some. The repertoire consists of 150,000 to 200,000 clones, with 75% to 80% occurring once and the leading ten covering about 15%. The data belong to a study of blood T cell repertoires in COVID-19. The TCR originated in a woman of 80 years or more with acute or convalescent COVID-19. Specimen: peripheral blood. The rearrangement joins TRBV18 to TRBJ2-1; a weak D match, TRBD1 (6 bases). CDR3 amino acids: CASSPQGSSYNEQFF. CDR3 nucleotide sequence: TGTGCCAGCTCACCCCAGGGGAGCTCCTACAATGAGCAGTTCTTC. The whole variable domain, filled in from reference TRBV18 and TRBJ2-1, reads NAGVMQNPRHLVRRRGQEARLRCSPMKGHSHVYWYRQLPEEGLKFMVYLQKENIIDESGMPKERFSAEFPKEGPSILRIQQVVRGDSAAYFCASSPQGSSYNEQFFGPGTRLTVL.